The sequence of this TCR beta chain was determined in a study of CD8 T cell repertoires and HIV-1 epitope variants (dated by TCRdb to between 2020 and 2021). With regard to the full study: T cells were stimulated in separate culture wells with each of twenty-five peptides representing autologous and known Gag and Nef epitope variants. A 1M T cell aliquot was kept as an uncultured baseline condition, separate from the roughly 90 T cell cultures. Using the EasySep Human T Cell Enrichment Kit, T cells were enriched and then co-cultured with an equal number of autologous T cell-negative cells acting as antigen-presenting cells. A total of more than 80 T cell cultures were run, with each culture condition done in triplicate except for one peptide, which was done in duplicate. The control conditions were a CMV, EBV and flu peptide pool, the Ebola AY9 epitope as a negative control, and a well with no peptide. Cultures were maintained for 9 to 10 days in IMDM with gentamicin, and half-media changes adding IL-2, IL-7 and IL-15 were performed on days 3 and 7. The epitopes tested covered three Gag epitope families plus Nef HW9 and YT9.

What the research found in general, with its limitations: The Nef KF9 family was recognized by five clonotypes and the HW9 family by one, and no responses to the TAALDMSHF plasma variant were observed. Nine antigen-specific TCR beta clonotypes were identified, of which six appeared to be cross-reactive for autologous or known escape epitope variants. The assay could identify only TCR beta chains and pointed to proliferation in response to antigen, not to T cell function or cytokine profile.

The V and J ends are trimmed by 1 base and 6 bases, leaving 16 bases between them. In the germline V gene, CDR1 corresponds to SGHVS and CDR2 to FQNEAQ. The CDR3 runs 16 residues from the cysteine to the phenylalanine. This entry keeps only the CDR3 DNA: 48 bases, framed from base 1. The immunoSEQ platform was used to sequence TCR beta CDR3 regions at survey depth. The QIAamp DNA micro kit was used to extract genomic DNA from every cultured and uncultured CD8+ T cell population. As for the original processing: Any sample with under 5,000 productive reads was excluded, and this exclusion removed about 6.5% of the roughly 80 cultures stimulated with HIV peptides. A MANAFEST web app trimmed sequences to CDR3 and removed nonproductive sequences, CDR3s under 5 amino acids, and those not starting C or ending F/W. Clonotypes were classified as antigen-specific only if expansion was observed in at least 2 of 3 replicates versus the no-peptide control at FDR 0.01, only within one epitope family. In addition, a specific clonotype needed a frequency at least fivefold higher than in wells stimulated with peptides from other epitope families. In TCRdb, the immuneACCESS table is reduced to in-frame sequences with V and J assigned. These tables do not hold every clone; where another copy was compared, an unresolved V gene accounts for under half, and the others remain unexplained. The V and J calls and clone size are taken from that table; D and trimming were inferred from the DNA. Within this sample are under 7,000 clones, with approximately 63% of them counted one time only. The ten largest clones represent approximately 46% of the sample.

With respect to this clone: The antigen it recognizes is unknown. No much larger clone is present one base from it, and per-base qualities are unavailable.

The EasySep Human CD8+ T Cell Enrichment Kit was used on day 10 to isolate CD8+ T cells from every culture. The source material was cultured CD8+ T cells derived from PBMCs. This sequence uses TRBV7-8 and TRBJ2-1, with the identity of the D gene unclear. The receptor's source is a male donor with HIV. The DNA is TGTGCCAGCAGCTTAGAGGCGGTAGAATATAGCAATGAGCAGTTCTTC. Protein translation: CASSLEAVEYSNEQFF. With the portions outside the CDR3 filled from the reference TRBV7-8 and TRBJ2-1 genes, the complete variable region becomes GAGVSQSPRYKVAKRGQDVALRCDPISGHVSLFWYQQALGQGPEFLTYFQNEAQLDKSGLPSDRFFAERPEGSVSTLKIQRTQQEDSAVYLCASSLEAVEYSNEQFFGPGTRLTVL.